A selection of T cell receptor beta chains follows, all from one sample in a study of CD8 T cells in ankylosing spondylitis. TCRdb re-analysed the 5' RACE reads in MiXCR, keeping a single row per CDR3 protein. The sample lists 350,000 to 450,000 distinct CDR3 sequences; about 25% were seen once. The sequenced sample consisted of blood, either unsorted or a sorted T cell fraction (not recorded which). The receptors derive from a male donor with ankylosing spondylitis. CDR3s leave out the opening cysteine and the closing phenylalanine or tryptophan. Fields, in order: CDR3 length, D gene, J gene, V gene, clone size, CDR3 protein. The D gene is left open where the match is weak. Size values are once, few and many counts, or a class for expanded clones, and some rows have none.

14	TRBD2	TRBJ2-7	TRBV5-8	once	ASSLPGGLADPRQY
14	.	TRBJ2-1	TRBV7-9	.	ASSLFGQGAGNEQF
12	.	TRBJ1-2	TRBV5-1	many	ASSLGTADYGYT
11	.	TRBJ1-1	TRBV6-4	few	ASSDRLGTEAF
13	TRBD1	TRBJ1-1	TRBV24-1	.	ATSARKGARTEAF
12	TRBD1	TRBJ1-4	TRBV5-1	.	ASSLGTGRGKLF
13	.	TRBJ1-1	TRBV12-3/TRBV12-4	.	ASSYQIQGLAEAF
9	.	TRBJ1-2	TRBV12-3/TRBV12-4	.	ASFPGNGYT
15	.	TRBJ1-2	TRBV5-6	.	ASSLGSRGLRNYGYT
13	.	TRBJ1-2	TRBV18	.	ASSPLRGESEGYT
11	.	TRBJ2-2	TRBV3-1	.	ASSQAGSGELF